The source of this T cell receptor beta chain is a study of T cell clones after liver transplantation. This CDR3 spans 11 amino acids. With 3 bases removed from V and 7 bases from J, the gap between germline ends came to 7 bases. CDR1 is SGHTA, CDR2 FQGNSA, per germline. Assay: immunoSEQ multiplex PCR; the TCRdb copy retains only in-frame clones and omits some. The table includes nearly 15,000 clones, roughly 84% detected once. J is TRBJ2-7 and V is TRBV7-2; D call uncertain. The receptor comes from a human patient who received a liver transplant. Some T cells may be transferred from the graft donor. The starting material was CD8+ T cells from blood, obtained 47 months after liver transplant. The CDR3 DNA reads TGTGCCAGCAGCTTTCATCGAGAGCAGTACTTC. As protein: CASSFHREQYF.